The rows below give T cell receptor beta chains drawn from one sample of a study of T cells in Graves' hyperthyroidism and ophthalmopathy. TCRdb re-analysed the multiplex PCR reads in MiXCR, keeping a single row per CDR3 protein. The table lists 540,000 or so distinct CDR3 sequences, 15% to 19% of them singletons. The sample consisted of blood. The receptors were sampled from a woman in her thirties with Graves' hyperthyroidism. Both conserved end residues are trimmed from each CDR3. Each record gives: D gene, clone size, V gene, J gene, CDR3 protein. D genes are given only for firm matches. Clone size is shown for a subset of rows, as once, few, many or a class of expanded clone.

d_gene: TRBD1; abundance: many; v_gene: TRBV12-3/TRBV12-4; j_gene: TRBJ2-7; CDR3aa: ASSLGVPGQGLSSYEQY
d_gene: TRBD1; abundance: few; v_gene: TRBV6-1; j_gene: TRBJ1-6; CDR3aa: ASSGRGRILDSPLH
d_gene: NA; abundance: many; v_gene: TRBV7-9; j_gene: TRBJ2-3; CDR3aa: ASSRRSVDTQY
d_gene: TRBD2; abundance: few; v_gene: TRBV30; j_gene: TRBJ2-1; CDR3aa: AWSRASGRDRAQF
d_gene: NA; abundance: few; v_gene: TRBV10-2; j_gene: TRBJ1-2; CDR3aa: ASSDPSGALSHT
d_gene: NA; abundance: NA; v_gene: TRBV13; j_gene: TRBJ2-3; CDR3aa: ASTLGGGQPSTDTQY
d_gene: TRBD2; abundance: many; v_gene: TRBV15; j_gene: TRBJ2-1; CDR3aa: ATSRGGGGGLNEQF
d_gene: NA; abundance: many; v_gene: TRBV28; j_gene: TRBJ2-7; CDR3aa: ASSTRTDPYEQY
d_gene: NA; abundance: many; v_gene: TRBV6-6; j_gene: TRBJ2-7; CDR3aa: ASSYSKSGLLLWGEQY
d_gene: TRBD2; abundance: many; v_gene: TRBV12-3/TRBV12-4; j_gene: TRBJ2-1; CDR3aa: ASSLRESGYNEQF